The entry below describes one TCR beta chain. This sample stems from a study of blood T cell repertoires in COVID-19. Study details: Acute and convalescent COVID-19 samples came from the United States, Italy and Spain. The analysed material was cDNA or gDNA that came from T cells, B-cell-depleted T cells, or PBMCs.

The CDR3 is made up of 15 amino acids. V trimming: 7 bases; J trimming: 1 base; junction bases outside the gene matches: 7. Germline assignment: CDR1 MGHRA and CDR2 YSYEKL. As processed by the authors: Amplification of reference gene primers was used by the study to estimate nucleated cell counts. The repertoire was sequenced with immunoSEQ multiplex PCR; TCRdb's copy has only in-frame clones and lacks some. V and J calls and clone size follow that table, whereas D and trimming were derived from the DNA. The table has roughly 300,000 clones, roughly 85% seen once; the top ten hold approximately 7.9%.

The chain has TRBV4-1 and TRBJ1-1; 9 bases align to TRBD1. The sequencing input was peripheral blood. This TCR was sampled from a human donor in a cohort sampled during active COVID-19. The CDR3: CASTRKGQGNTEAFF. In DNA form, the CDR3 reads TGCGCCAGCACCAGAAAGGGACAGGGGAACACTGAAGCTTTCTTT.